This T cell receptor beta chain originates from a study of T cells in Graves' hyperthyroidism and ophthalmopathy. Findings and caveats of the study: Blood also held most thyroid clonotypes expanded beyond 0.001.

In regard to this clonotype: The antigen remains undetermined.

This CDR3 region has 15 residues. CDR1 is SNHLY and CDR2 is FYNNEI in the germline V gene. Trimming stripped 5 bases from V and 7 bases from J, with 15 bases between. RNA transcripts yielded amplified TCR beta CDR3 regions. During a first-round RT-PCR of the TCR CDR3, the HTBI primer set was used. TCRdb independently ran MiXCR on the multiplex PCR reads; one entry per CDR3 protein. The sample has more than 550,000 distinct CDR3 sequences; about 45% are singletons. This receptor was taken from an adult man with Graves' disease, either hyperthyroidism or ophthalmopathy (not recorded which). The sequencing input was peripheral blood or thyroid tissue (not recorded which). The rearrangement uses TRBV2 and TRBJ1-6; D not certain. The CDR3, as DNA: TGTGCCAGCAGTTCAGACTTCACCGGCAATTCACCCCTCCACTTT. This translates into CASSSDFTGNSPLHF. Supplemented by reference TRBV2 and TRBJ1-6, the full variable domain reads EPEVTQTPSHQVTQMGQEVILRCVPISNHLYFYWYRQILGQKVEFLVSFYNNEISEKSEIFDDQFSVERPDGSNFTLKIRSTKLEDSAMYFCASSSDFTGNSPLHFGNGTRLTVT.